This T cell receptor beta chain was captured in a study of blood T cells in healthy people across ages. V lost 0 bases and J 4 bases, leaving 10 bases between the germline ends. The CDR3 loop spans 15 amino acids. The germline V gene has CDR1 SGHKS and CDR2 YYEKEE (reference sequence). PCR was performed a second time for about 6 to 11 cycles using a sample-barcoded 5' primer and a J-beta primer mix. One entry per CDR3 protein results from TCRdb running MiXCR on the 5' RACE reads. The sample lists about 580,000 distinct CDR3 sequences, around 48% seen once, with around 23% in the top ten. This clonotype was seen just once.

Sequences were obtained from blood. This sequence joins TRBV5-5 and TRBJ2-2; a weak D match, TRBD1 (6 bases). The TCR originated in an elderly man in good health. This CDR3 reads CASSLEAGATGELFF. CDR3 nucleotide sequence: TGTGCCAGCAGCTTGGAGGCAGGGGCCACCGGGGAGCTGTTTTTT.